The clone carrying this T cell receptor beta chain occurred a few times. V was shortened by 0 bases and J by 8 bases, with 7 bases between the two germline ends. The germline V gene has CDR1 MNHEY and CDR2 SVGEGT. The CDR3 totals 13 residues. Unique molecular identifiers were incorporated into the prepared TCRbeta library. A single record per CDR3 protein comes from TCRdb applying MiXCR to the PCR reads. The table lists a few hundred thousand distinct CDR3 sequences, 12% of them singletons. The sample is drawn from a study of T-cell reconstitution after alpha-beta-depleted transplantation in children.

The sequence derives from a human donor who donated a stem cell graft to a child with combined immunodeficiency. The chain combines TRBV6-2 or TRBV6-3 with TRBJ1-4; D is unresolved. The input for sequencing was PBMCs from the stem cell graft donor, taken from the stem cell graft. The CDR3 here is CASSYSEWEKLFF. The CDR3, as DNA: TGTGCCAGCAGTTACTCGGAGTGGGAAAAACTGTTTTTT.